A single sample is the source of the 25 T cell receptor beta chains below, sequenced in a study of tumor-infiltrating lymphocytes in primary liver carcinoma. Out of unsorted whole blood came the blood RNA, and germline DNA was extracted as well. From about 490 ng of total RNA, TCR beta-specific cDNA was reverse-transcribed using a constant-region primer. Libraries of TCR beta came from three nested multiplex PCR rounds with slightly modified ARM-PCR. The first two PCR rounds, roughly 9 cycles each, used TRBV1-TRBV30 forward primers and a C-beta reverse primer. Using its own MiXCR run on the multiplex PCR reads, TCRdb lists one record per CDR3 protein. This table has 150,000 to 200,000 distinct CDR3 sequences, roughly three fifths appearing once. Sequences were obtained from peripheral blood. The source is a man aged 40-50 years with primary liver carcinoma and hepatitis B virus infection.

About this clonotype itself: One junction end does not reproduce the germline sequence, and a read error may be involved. CDR3 residues: CASSFGPADMQFF. The CDR3 nucleotides read TGTGCCAGCAGCTTCGGACCGGCAGATATGCAGTTTTTT. The V call is TRBV11-3, the J call TRBJ2-3; D is unresolved. The germline gives CDR1 SGHNT, CDR2 YENEEA. The CDR3 extends over 13 amino acids. Looking up the rest from reference TRBV11-3 and TRBJ2-3 gives the full variable domain: EAGVVQSPRYKIIEKKQPVAFWCNPISGHNTLYWYLQNLGQGPELLIRYENEEAVDDSQLPKDRFSAERLKGVDSTLKIQPAELGDSAVYLCASSFGPADMQFFGPGTRLTVL.

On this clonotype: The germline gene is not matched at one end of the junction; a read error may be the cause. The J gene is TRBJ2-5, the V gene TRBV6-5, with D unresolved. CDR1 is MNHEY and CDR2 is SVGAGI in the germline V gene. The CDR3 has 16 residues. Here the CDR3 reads CANSYSNTGLGETQYF. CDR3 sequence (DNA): TGTGCCAACAGTTACTCGAACACGGGCCTGGGAGAGACCCAGTACTTC.

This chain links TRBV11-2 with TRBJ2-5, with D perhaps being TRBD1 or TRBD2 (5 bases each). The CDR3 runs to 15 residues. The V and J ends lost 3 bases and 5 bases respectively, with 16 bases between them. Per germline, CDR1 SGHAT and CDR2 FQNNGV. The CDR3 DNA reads TGTGCCAGCAGCTTGGGTCCGGGGCCCTCGGAGACCCAGTACTTC. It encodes CASSLGPGPSETQYF.

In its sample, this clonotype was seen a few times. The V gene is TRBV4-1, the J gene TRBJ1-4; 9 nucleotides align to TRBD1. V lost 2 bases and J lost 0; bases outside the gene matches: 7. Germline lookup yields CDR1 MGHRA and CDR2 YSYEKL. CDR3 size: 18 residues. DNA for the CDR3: TGCGCCAGCAGCCAACGGACAGGGGTAGGGGCAACTAATGAAAAACTGTTTTTT. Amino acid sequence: CASSQRTGVGATNEKLFF.

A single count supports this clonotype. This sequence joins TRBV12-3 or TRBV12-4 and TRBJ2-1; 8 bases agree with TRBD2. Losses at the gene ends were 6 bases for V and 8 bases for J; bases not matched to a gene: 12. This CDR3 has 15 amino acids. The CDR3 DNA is TGTGCCAGCAGCCCCGGGAGGGGGGCTTACGATGAGCAGTTCTTC. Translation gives CASSPGRGAYDEQFF.

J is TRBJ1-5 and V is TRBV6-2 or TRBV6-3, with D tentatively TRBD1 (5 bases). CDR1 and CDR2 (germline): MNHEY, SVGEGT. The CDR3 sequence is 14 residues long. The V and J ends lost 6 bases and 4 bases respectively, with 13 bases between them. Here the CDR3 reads CASSRPGPNQPQHF. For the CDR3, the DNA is TGTGCCAGCAGCAGACCGGGACCTAATCAGCCCCAGCATTTT.

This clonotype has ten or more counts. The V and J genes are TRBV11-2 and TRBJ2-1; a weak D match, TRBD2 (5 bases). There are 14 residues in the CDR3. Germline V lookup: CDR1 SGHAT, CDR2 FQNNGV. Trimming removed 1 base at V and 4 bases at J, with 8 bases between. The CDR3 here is CASSLVAGYNEQFF. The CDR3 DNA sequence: TGTGCCAGCAGCTTAGTCGCGGGTTACAATGAGCAGTTCTTC. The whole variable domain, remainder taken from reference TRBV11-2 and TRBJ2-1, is EAGVAQSPRYKIIEKRQSVAFWCNPISGHATLYWYQQILGQGPKLLIQFQNNGVVDDSQLPKDRFSAERLKGVDSTLKIQPAKLEDSAVYLCASSLVAGYNEQFFGPGTRLTVL.

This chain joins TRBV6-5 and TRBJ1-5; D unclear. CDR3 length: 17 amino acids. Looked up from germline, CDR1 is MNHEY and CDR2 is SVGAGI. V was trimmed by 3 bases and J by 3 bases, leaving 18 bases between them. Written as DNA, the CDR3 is TGTGCCAGCAGTTATGACCCTCCATGCACCACCAATCAGCCCCAGCATTTT. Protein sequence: CASSYDPPCTTNQPQHF.

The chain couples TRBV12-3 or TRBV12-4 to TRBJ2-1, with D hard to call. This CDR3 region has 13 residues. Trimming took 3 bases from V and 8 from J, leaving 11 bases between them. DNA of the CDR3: TGTGCCAGCAGTTTCGAGATAGCTGATGAGCAGTTCTTC. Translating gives CASSFEIADEQFF.

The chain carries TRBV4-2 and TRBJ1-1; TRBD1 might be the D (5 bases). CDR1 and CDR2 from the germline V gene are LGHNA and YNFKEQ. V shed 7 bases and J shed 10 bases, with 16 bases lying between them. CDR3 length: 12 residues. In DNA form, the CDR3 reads TGTGCCAGCACTCAAGACAGTTTGGGAGCTTTCTTT. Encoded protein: CASTQDSLGAFF.

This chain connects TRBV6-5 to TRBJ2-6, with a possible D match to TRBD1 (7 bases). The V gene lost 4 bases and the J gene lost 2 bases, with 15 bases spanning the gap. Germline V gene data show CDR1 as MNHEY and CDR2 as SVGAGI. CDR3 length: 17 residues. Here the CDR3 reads CASSSLTRGAGANVLTF. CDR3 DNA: TGTGCCAGCAGTTCACTAACCAGGGGGGCTGGGGCCAACGTCCTGACTTTC.

The DNA of the CDR3 is TGTGCCAGCATCGCCGTACTAGCGCACCTAGAGACCCAGTACTTC. Translating it yields CASIAVLAHLETQYF. V and J are TRBV11-2 and TRBJ2-5, with TRBD2 matching over 7 bases. V was clipped by 7 bases and J by 4 bases; unmatched bases: 12. In germline, CDR1 is SGHAT, CDR2 FQNNGV. The CDR3 totals 15 residues.

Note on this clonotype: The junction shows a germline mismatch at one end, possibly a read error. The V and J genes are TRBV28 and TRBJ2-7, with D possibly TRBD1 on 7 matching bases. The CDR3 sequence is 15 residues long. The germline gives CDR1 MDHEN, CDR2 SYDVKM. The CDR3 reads CASSLGRGTAYEHYF. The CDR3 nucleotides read TGTGCCAGCAGTTTGGGTCGCGGGACAGCCTACGAGCATTACTTC.

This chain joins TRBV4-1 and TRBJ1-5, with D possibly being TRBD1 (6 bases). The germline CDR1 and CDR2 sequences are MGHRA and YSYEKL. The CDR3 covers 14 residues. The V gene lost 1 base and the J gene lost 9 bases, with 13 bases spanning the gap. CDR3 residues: CASSQVTGGWPQHF. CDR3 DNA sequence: TGCGCCAGCAGCCAAGTAACCGGGGGCTGGCCCCAGCATTTT.

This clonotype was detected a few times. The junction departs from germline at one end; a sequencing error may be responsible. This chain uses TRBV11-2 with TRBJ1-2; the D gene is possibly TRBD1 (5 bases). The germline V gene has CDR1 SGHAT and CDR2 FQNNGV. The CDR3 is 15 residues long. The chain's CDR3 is CAGSLGQGTLYGYTF. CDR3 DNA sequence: TGTGCCGGCAGCTTAGGGCAGGGCACTCTCTATGGCTACACCTTC.

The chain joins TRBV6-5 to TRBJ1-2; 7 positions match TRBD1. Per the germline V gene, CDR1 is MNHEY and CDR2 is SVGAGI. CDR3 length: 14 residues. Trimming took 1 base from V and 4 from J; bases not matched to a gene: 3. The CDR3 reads CASSYLTGAYGYTF. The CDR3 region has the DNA TGTGCCAGCAGTTACTTAACAGGGGCCTATGGCTACACCTTC.

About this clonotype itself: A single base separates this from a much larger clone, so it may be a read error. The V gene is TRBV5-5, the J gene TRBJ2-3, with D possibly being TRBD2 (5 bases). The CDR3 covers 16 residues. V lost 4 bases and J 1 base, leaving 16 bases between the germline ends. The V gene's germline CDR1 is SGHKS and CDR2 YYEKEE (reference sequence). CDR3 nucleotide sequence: TGTGCCAGCAGCATTAGCGTGAGGGCCGGCACAGATACGCAGTATTTT. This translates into CASSISVRAGTDTQYF.

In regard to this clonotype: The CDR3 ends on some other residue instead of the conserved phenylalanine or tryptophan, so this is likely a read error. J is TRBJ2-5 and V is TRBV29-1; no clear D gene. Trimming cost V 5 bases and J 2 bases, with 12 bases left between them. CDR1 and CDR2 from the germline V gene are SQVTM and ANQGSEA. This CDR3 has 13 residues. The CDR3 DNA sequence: TGCAGCGTTTTAGGCGGTAGGCAAGAGACCCAGTACTTG. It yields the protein CSVLGGRQETQYL.

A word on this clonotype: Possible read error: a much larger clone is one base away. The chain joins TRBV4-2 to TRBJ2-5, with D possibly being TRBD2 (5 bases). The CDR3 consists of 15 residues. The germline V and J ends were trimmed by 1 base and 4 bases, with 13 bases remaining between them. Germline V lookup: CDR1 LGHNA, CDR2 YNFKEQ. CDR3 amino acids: CASSQGTGLGETQYF. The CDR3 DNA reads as TGTGCCAGCAGCCAAGGGACGGGATTGGGAGAGACCCAGTACTTC.

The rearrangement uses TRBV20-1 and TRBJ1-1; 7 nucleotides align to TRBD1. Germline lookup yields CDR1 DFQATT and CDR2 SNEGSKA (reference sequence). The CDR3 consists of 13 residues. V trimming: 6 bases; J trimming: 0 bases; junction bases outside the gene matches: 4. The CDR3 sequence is CSASGGVNTEAFF. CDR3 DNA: TGCAGTGCGTCAGGGGGGGTGAACACTGAAGCTTTCTTT.

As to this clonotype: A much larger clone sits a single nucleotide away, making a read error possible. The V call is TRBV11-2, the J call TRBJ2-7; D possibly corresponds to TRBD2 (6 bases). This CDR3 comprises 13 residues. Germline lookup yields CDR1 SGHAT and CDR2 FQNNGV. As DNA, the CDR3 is TGTACCAGCAGTAAGACTAGTCGTTTCGAGCAGTACTTC. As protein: CTSSKTSRFEQYF.

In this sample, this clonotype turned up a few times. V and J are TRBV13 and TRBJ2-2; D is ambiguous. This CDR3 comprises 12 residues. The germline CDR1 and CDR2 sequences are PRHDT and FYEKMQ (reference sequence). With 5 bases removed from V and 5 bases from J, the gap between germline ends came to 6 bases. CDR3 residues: CASSPSTGELFF. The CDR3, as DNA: TGTGCCAGCAGCCCCAGTACCGGGGAGCTGTTTTTT.

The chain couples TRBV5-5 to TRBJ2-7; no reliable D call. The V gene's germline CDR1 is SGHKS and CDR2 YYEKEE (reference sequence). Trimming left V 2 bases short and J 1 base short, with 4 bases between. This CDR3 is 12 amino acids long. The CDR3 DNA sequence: TGTGCCAGCAGCTTCAAGTCCTACGAGCAGTACTTC. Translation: CASSFKSYEQYF.

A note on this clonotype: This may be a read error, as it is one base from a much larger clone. Here the CDR3 reads CASRGLSGQDYAGELFF. As DNA, the CDR3 is TGTGCCAGCAGAGGGCTTTCGGGACAGGACTATGCCGGGGAGCTGTTTTTT. The rearrangement joins TRBV11-2 to TRBJ2-2; TRBD1 agrees at 8 bases. This CDR3 has 17 amino acids. The J segment lost 6 bases and the V segment lost 6 bases, leaving 15 bases of the junction unmatched. In germline, CDR1 is SGHAT, CDR2 FQNNGV.

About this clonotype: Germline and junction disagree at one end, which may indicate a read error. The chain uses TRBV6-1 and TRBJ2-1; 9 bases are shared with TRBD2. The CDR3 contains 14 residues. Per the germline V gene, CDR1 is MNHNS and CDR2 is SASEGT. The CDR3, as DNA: TGTCCCAGCAAGAGTAGCGGGAGCTTTAATGAGCAGTTCTTC. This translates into CPSKSSGSFNEQFF.